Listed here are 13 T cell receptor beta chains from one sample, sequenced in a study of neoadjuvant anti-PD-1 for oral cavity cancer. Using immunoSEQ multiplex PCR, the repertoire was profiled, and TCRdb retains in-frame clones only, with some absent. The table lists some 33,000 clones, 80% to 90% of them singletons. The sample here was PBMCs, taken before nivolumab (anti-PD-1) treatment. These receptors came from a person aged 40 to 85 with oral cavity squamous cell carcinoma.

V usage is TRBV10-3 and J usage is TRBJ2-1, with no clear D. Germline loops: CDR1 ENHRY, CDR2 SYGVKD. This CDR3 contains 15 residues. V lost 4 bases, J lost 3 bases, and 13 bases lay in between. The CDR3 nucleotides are TGTGCCATCAGTGTCCCCCCACTTGGCTACAATGAGCAGTTCTTC. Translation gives CAISVPPLGYNEQFF.

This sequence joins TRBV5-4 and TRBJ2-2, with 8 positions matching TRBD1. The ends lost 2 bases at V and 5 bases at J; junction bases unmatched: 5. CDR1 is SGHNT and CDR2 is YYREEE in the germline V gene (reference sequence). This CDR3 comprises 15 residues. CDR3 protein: CASSFNRGRTGELFF. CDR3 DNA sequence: TGTGCCAGCAGCTTCAACAGGGGGAGGACCGGGGAGCTGTTTTTT.

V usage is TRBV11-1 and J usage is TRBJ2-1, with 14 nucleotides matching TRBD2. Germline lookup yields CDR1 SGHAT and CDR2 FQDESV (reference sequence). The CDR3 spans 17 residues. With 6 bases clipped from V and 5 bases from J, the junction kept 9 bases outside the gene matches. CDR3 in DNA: TGTGCCAGCAGACCCGGACTAGCGGGGGGTACAGACAATGAGCAGTTCTTC. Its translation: CASRPGLAGGTDNEQFF.

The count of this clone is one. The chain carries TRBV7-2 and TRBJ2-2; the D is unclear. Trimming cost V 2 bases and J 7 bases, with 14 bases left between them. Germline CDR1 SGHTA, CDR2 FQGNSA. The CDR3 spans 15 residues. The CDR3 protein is CASSLSSGWGGELFF. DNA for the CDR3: TGTGCCAGCAGCTTATCTTCAGGTTGGGGCGGGGAGCTGTTTTTT.

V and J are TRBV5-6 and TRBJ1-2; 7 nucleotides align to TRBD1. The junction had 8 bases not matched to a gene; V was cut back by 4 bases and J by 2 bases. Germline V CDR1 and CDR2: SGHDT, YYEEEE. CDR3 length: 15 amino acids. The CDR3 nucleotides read TGTGCCAGCAGCCAATGGGACAGACCGAACTATGGCTACACCTTC. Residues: CASSQWDRPNYGYTF. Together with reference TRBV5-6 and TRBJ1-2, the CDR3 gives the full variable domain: DAGVTQSPTHLIKTRGQQVTLRCSPKSGHDTVSWYQQALGQGPQFIFQYYEEEERQRGNFPDRFSGHQFPNYSSELNVNALLLGDSALYLCASSQWDRPNYGYTFGSGTRLTVV.

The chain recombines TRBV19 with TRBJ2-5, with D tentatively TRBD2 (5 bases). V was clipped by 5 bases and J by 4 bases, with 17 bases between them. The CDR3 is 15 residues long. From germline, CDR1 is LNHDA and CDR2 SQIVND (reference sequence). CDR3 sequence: CASSPAGRFVETQYF. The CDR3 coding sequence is TGTGCCAGTAGTCCCGCGGGTCGTTTTGTAGAGACCCAGTACTTC.

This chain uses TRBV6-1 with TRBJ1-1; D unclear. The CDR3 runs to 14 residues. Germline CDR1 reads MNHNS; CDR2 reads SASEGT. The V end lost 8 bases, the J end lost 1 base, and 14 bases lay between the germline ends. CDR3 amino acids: CASPAGKTNTEAFF. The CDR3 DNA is TGTGCCAGCCCTGCGGGCAAGACGAACACTGAAGCTTTCTTT.

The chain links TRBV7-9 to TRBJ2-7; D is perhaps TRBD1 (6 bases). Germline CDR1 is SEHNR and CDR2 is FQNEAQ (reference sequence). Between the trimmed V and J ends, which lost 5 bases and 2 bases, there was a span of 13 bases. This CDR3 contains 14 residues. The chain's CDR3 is CASSPTQGTYEQYF. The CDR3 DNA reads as TGTGCCAGCAGCCCCACACAGGGAACCTACGAGCAGTACTTC.

This chain's CDR3 is CASSWTGEGGSPLHF. CDR3 coding DNA: TGTGCCAGCAGCTGGACAGGGGAAGGGGGTTCACCCCTCCACTTT. J is TRBJ1-6 and V is TRBV5-5; 9 bases map to TRBD1. Germline values: CDR1 SGHKS, CDR2 YYEKEE (reference sequence). The CDR3 consists of 15 residues. Unmatched junction bases numbered 7, after V lost 3 bases and J lost 9 bases.

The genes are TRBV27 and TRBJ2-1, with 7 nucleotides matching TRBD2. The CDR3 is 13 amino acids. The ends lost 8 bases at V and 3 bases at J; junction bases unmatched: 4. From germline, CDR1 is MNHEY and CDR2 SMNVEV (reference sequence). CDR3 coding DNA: TGTGCCAGCCTCGGGGGGATCTACAATGAGCAGTTCTTC. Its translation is CASLGGIYNEQFF.

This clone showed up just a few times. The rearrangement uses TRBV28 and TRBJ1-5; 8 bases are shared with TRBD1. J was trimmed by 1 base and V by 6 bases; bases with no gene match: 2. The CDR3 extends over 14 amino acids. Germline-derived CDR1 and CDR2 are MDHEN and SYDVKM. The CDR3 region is CASSAGGSNQPQHF. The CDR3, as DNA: TGTGCCAGCAGCGCAGGGGGCAGCAATCAGCCCCAGCATTTT.

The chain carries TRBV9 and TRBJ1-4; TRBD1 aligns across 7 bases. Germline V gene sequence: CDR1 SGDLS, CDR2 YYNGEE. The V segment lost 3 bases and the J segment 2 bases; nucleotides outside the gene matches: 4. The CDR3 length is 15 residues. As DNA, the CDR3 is TGTGCCAGCAGCGCCACAGGGGCGACTAATGAAAAACTGTTTTTT. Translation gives CASSATGATNEKLFF. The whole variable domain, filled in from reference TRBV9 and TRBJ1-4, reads DSGVTQTPKHLITATGQRVTLRCSPRSGDLSVYWYQQSLDQGLQFLIQYYNGEERAKGNILERFSAQQFPDLHSELNLSSLELGDSALYFCASSATGATNEKLFFGSGTQLSVL.

CDR3 in amino acids: CASSLVAGLATGELFF. Here the CDR3 DNA reads TGTGCCAGCAGCTTAGTAGCGGGACTAGCCACCGGGGAGCTGTTTTTT. The chain recombines TRBV7-9 with TRBJ2-2; TRBD2 matches at 9 bases. J lost 4 bases, V lost 1 base, and 4 bases had no gene match. The CDR3 loop spans 16 amino acids. Germline V gene sequence: CDR1 SEHNR, CDR2 FQNEAQ (reference sequence).